One and the same sample provided the 15 T cell receptor beta chains below, sequenced in a study of OX40 agonist ivuxolimab in advanced cancers. Some clones are missing from TCRdb's copy, which holds only in-frame ones; the method was immunoSEQ multiplex PCR. Of over 15,000 clones in the sample, 65% to 90% were seen once. The source was CD4+ or CD8+ T cells sorted from blood, collected in a trial of the OX40 agonist ivuxolimab. The receptors derive from an adult with an advanced solid tumor such as melanoma, head and neck, liver or kidney cancer.

This clone was detected only a few times. The J gene is TRBJ2-1, the V gene TRBV7-8; weak D call: TRBD2 (5 bases). CDR3 length equals 15 residues. Germline CDR1 SGHVS, CDR2 FQNEAQ. V was cut by 6 bases and J by 4 bases, with 16 bases left in between. The CDR3 DNA follows: TGTGCCAGCAGTTGGGTGCCGGGAATATACAATGAGCAGTTCTTC. It encodes CASSWVPGIYNEQFF.

This clone was seen just once. The rearrangement links TRBV6-5 to TRBJ1-2; 8 bases match TRBD1. The CDR3 runs 13 residues. V gave up 5 bases and J gave up 5 bases; unmatched junction bases: 4. Looked up from germline, CDR1 is MNHEY and CDR2 is SVGAGI. In nucleotides, the CDR3 is TGTGCCAGCAGTGACGACAGGGGTTATGGCTACACCTTC. It yields the protein CASSDDRGYGYTF.

The V and J genes are TRBV18 and TRBJ1-1; D gene ambiguous. This CDR3 has 14 residues. V dropped 3 bases and J dropped 8 bases, with 16 bases sitting between them. Per the germline V gene, CDR1 is KGHSH and CDR2 is LQKENI. As DNA, the CDR3 is TGTGCCAGCTCACCTTCCGGCAGCGGGGTAGAAGCTTTCTTT. The encoded protein is CASSPSGSGVEAFF.

The V call is TRBV11-3, the J call TRBJ2-1, with D perhaps matching TRBD2 (6 bases). V dropped 1 base and J dropped 6 bases, with 7 bases sitting between them. There are 13 residues in the CDR3. Germline values: CDR1 SGHNT, CDR2 YENEEA. In nucleotides, the CDR3 is TGTGCCAGCAGCTTAGCAGCGGGCAATGAGCAGTTCTTC. This gives the protein CASSLAAGNEQFF.

The chain is built from TRBV11-2 and TRBJ2-7, with a tentative D call TRBD1 (5 bases). Germline CDR1 and CDR2: SGHAT and FQNNGV. The CDR3 spans 15 residues. Trimming removed 2 bases at V and 3 bases at J, with 14 bases between. CDR3 sequence reads: CASSLKMAGNYEQYF. In nucleotides, the CDR3 is TGTGCCAGCAGCTTAAAAATGGCAGGGAACTACGAGCAGTACTTC. Filled out from reference TRBV11-2 and TRBJ2-7, the complete variable domain reads EAGVAQSPRYKIIEKRQSVAFWCNPISGHATLYWYQQILGQGPKLLIQFQNNGVVDDSQLPKDRFSAERLKGVDSTLKIQPAKLEDSAVYLCASSLKMAGNYEQYFGPGTRLTVT.

The gene calls are TRBV6-1 and TRBJ1-2, with D unclear. From germline, CDR1 is MNHNS and CDR2 SASEGT. The CDR3 totals 10 residues. V was shortened by 8 bases and J by 2 bases, with 3 bases between the two germline ends. The CDR3 region is CASENYGYTF. The DNA for the CDR3 is TGTGCCAGCGAGAACTATGGCTACACCTTC.

The chain links TRBV5-5 to TRBJ1-1; D call uncertain. V was clipped by 3 bases and J by 3 bases, with 9 bases between them. The CDR3 runs 13 residues. From germline, CDR1 is SGHKS and CDR2 YYEKEE (reference sequence). CDR3 region: CASSSGPYTEAFF. CDR3 sequence (DNA): TGTGCCAGCAGCTCCGGACCGTACACTGAAGCTTTCTTT.

This chain's CDR3 is CASSQEFRNNQPQHF. The CDR3 region has the DNA TGCGCCAGCAGCCAAGAGTTCAGAAACAATCAGCCCCAGCATTTT. This chain links TRBV4-3 with TRBJ1-5, with D unresolved. Trimming removed 0 bases at V and 3 bases at J, with 9 bases between. The length of the CDR3 is 15 residues. CDR1 is LGHNA, CDR2 YSLEER, per germline.

This chain uses TRBV7-8 with TRBJ2-4, with no clear D. This CDR3 spans 14 amino acids. Trimming shortened V by 5 bases and J by 4 bases, and 12 bases separated the two germline ends. Germline loops: CDR1 SGHVS, CDR2 FQNEAQ. CDR3 residues: CASSLYDPKNIQYF. The DNA for the CDR3 is TGTGCCAGCAGCCTTTATGACCCAAAAAACATTCAGTACTTC.

This clone was counted only a few times. The chain uses TRBV4-1 and TRBJ2-5, with D hard to call. Germline V gives CDR1 MGHRA, CDR2 YSYEKL. This CDR3 has 14 residues. V lost 0 bases to trimming and J lost 4 bases, with 9 bases between them. In nucleotides, the CDR3 is TGCGCCAGCAGCCAAGAGAGAATTAGAGAGACCCAGTACTTC. This encodes CASSQERIRETQYF.

The J gene is TRBJ2-5, the V gene TRBV25-1; the D gene is possibly TRBD2 (5 bases). Germline loops: CDR1 MGHDK, CDR2 SYGVNS. With 0 bases removed from V and 4 bases from J, the gap between germline ends came to 12 bases. The CDR3 runs to 15 residues. The CDR3 nucleotides are TGTGCCAGCAGTGAATATTTTCCGGGGAGAGAGACCCAGTACTTC. Translation: CASSEYFPGRETQYF. The full variable domain, rest sourced from reference TRBV25-1 and TRBJ2-5, is EADIYQTPRYLVIGTGKKITLECSQTMGHDKMYWYQQDPGMELHLIHYSYGVNSTEKGDLSSESTVSRIRTEHFPLTLESARPSHTSQYLCASSEYFPGRETQYFGPGTRLLVL.

The chain is built from TRBV4-3 and TRBJ2-5; TRBD2 matches 7 bases. The germline V gene has CDR1 LGHNA and CDR2 YSLEER. The CDR3 contains 14 residues. V was pared by 4 bases and J by 5 bases, with 7 bases of the junction left unmatched. Here the CDR3 DNA reads TGCGCCAGCAGCCCGAGTGGGGGAGGGGAGACCCAGTACTTC. Translation gives CASSPSGGGETQYF.

This chain joins TRBV5-6 and TRBJ2-7; D is ambiguous. This CDR3 contains 12 residues. V lost 2 bases and J 6 bases, leaving 9 bases between the germline ends. Germline V gene sequence: CDR1 SGHDT, CDR2 YYEEEE. Written as DNA, the CDR3 is TGTGCCAGCAGCTTACGTGAGACCGAGCAGTACTTC. Amino acids: CASSLRETEQYF.

This CDR3 reads CASKWEGETQYF. The CDR3 region has the DNA TGTGCCAGCAAGTGGGAGGGAGAGACCCAGTACTTC. The chain uses TRBV5-6 and TRBJ2-5; 7 nucleotides match TRBD2. The V segment lost 6 bases and the J segment 4 bases; nucleotides outside the gene matches: 3. Germline assignment: CDR1 SGHDT and CDR2 YYEEEE. This CDR3 comprises 12 residues.

This chain uses TRBV11-2 with TRBJ1-5; D may be TRBD1 (5 bases). Per the germline V gene, CDR1 is SGHAT and CDR2 is FQNNGV. The CDR3 sequence is 14 residues long. Trimming left V 5 bases short and J 4 bases short, with 12 bases between. CDR3 region: CASSAGTLNQPQHF. The DNA of the CDR3 is TGTGCCAGCAGCGCCGGGACCCTAAATCAGCCCCAGCATTTT.